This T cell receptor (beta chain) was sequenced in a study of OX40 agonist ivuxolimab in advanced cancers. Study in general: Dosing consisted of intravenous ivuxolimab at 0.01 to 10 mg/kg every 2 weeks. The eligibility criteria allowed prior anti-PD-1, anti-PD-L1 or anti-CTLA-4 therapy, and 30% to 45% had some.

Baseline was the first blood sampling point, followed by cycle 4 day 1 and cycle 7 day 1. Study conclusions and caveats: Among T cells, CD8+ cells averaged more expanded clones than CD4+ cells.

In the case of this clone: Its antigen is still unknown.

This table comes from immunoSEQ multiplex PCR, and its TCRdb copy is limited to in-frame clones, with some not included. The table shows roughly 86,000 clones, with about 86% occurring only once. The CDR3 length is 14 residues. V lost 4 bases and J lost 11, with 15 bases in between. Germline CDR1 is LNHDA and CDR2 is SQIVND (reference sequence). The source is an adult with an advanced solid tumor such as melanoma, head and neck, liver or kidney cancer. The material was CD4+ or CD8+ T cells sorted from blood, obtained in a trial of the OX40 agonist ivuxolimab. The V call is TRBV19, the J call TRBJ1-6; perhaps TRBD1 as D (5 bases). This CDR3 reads CASSSENQGAPLHF. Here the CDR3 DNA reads TGTGCCAGTAGTAGCGAAAACCAGGGTGCACCCCTCCACTTT.